This TCR beta chain originates from a study of technical replicates of blood from several donors. Sequenced by immunoSEQ multiplex PCR; TCRdb stores in-frame clones only, minus some. Among some 81,000 clones listed, roughly 90% were seen once. The germline V gene has CDR1 WNHNN and CDR2 SYGVQD (reference sequence). With V trimmed by 2 bases and J by 3 bases, 1 base remained unmatched. This CDR3 comprises 14 residues. This sequence originates from a human donor in good health. The source material was T cells isolated from PBMCs. This rearrangement joins TRBV10-1 to TRBJ1-1, with 9 bases aligning to TRBD1. CDR3 region: CASSEDRGYTEAFF. The CDR3, as DNA: TGCGCCAGCAGTGAGGACAGGGGGTACACTGAAGCTTTCTTT.